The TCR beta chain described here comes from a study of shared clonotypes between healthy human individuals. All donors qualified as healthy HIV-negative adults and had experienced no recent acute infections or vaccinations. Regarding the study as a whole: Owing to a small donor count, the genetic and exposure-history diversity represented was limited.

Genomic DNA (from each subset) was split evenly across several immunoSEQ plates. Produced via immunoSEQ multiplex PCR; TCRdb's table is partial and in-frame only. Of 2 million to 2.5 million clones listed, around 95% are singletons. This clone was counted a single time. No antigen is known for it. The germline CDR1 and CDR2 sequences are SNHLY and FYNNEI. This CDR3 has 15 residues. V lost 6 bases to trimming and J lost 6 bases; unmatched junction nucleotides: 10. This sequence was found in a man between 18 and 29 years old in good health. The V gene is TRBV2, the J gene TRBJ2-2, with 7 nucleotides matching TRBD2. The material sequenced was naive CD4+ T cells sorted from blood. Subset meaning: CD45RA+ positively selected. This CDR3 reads CASRVGTMSAGELFF. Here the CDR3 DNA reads TGTGCCAGCAGGGTTGGGACTATGTCGGCCGGGGAGCTGTTTTTT.